This T cell receptor beta chain was found in a study of cytomegalovirus exposure and HLA in healthy donors listed by TCRdb under 2017. With regard to the full study: An earlier analysis of some 600 of the donors reported over 250 Gb of sequence data and 117 million unique TCR beta sequences obtained from 180 million or so T cells. An early release covering roughly 640 HLA-typed donors comprised about 300 gigabases of sequencing data and approximately 85 million unique TCR sequences. The genetic ancestry cluster associated with self-reported Caucasian donors included approximately 85% of the roughly 400 genotyped donors. The study aimed to test whether cataloging public T cell receptors could reveal signatures of past pathogen exposure. The T cell repertoires of 700 or so subjects were profiled by immunosequencing and related to cytomegalovirus serostatus. A separate validation cohort of 100 to 150 different subjects was used in addition to the approximately 610-subject first cohort. To predict cytomegalovirus infection status, the study combined high-throughput TCR immunosequencing, statistical association of individual TCRs with disease status, and machine learning. To study patterns of TCR occurrence, a later analysis re-analyzed previously published TCR beta repertoires from 650 to 750 donors and added high-resolution HLA genotyping. Rather than drawing on any new phenotypic data, the later analysis identified candidate immune exposures from TCR beta sequences and the way those sequences occurred across donors. In an earlier analysis of 587 of the donors, high-throughput TCR beta sequencing was used to judge whether each TCR beta V gene segment behaved as functional or pseudogenic. Alongside the repertoire data, information on donor age, sex, ethnicity and CMV serostatus was compiled. Genome-wide SNP genotypes for about 55% of the roughly 670 donors were used in a later genetic analysis, which treated that subset as a discovery cohort. All discovery cohort repertoires had been generated on a single sequencing platform. HLA typing covered class I and class II loci at four-digit resolution. Typing coverage differed by locus: A, B, C, DRB1 and DQB1 were typed in about 620-630 donors, DQA1 in 500 to 550, DPA1 in 606, and DPB1 in just under 490. Because of strong linkage in the cohort, roughly 5 DR-DQ haplotypes were treated as single units for association and clustering. Across some 400 genotyped donors of the cohort, an average of about 250,000 unique TCR beta nucleotide sequences per donor were sequenced, and around 19% of those sequences were non-productive.

Spanning cysteine to phenylalanine, the CDR3 consists of 14 amino acids. CDR3 DNA is the only sequence kept; it has 42 bases, read in frame from the first base. The cohort comprised 666 healthy bone marrow donors. At the time of sampling, every cohort member was nominally healthy, though immune exposures that went unrecorded were likely present. The donor was CMV seropositive and belonged to the group of 250 to 300 seropositive cohort members. Each donor provided a peripheral blood sample, and peripheral blood mononuclear cells were used for TCR beta sequencing. Genomic DNA was extracted from the blood cell samples with the Qiagen DNeasy Blood Extraction Kit. On this clone itself: Its specific antigen is unknown. No clone much larger than this one lies a single base away; base qualities are absent.

The paper's findings and limits, for the study overall: In this cohort, only TCR beta chains were sequenced, and detectable features were limited by the absence of alpha or paired-chain data. A later analysis found that most CMV-associated TCR beta chains appeared HLA-restricted, with HLA associations seemingly driven largely by CMV exposure. According to the authors, the approach could potentially be generalized to other disease states and immunological phenotypes. In vitro tests confirmed that a few of the cytomegalovirus-associated TCR beta chains recognize cytomegalovirus antigens. Presence/absence analyses assumed roughly uniform sequencing depth across donors, an assumption that may not hold. A later genetic analysis reported fewer N-insertions in productive TCRs among donors in an Asian-associated ancestry cluster than the approximately 670-donor mean. In an earlier analysis of 587 of the donors, most TCR beta V segments were observed in productive rearrangements about 90% or about 30% of the time, broadly matching IMGT annotations. A total of 150 to 200 TCR beta chains were listed by the study as associated with cytomegalovirus. A cluster of highly shared sequence variants was judged likely to represent a technical artifact of the sequencing pipeline. A later analysis reported that several top co-occurrence clusters appeared linked to parvovirus B19, influenza, CMV and Epstein-Barr virus. Some IMGT-functional V segments, including TRBV6-2 and TRBV6-3, could not be told apart with the 87-base-pair reads, so those segments were excluded. Assigning TCR associations to individual alleles was difficult when HLA alleles, especially DR and DQ, strongly co-occurred. Cytomegalovirus status was reported to be diagnosed by the classifier with high specificity and sensitivity in both the original and validation cohorts. For the cohort, immune exposure information was limited to CMV serostatus. Correlated functional status among segregating V segments might be attributable to linkage disequilibrium, but an unknown experimental factor could not be ruled out. V-gene and J-gene trimming of TCR beta chains was associated with a missense DCLRE1C variant in a later genetic analysis, and the association was replicated in an independent cohort. Because counts were too low, approximately 18 rarely observed V segments, including chromosome 9 orphons, were excluded from the earlier analysis of around 640 of the donors. A further reported finding was that TCR beta sequences accurately predicted the HLA-A and HLA-B alleles for most subjects in the first cohort. Because HLA typing was missing for some donors at each locus, association tests included only the typed subset. In a later analysis, the rate of TCR association differed among HLA loci, with DRB1 alleles having the most associated TCRs and HLA-C alleles having the fewest. In a later analysis, around 15,000 TCR beta sequences were associated with specific HLA alleles at a false discovery rate of 0.05. In a later analysis, HLA-associated TCR beta chains showed more clonal expansion and lower generation probabilities than non-associated chains that were equally common. Across donors, most TCR sequences were observed very rarely, whereas some public TCRs were present in many individuals.

Library method: the immunoSEQ multiplex PCR assay. A mixture of 60 forward primers for TCR Vbeta segments and 13 reverse primers for TCR Jbeta segments was used in the multiplex PCR. The CDR3 region of rearranged TCR beta genes was amplified from genomic DNA by a multiplex PCR assay. On the Illumina HiSeq System, the amplified TCR beta libraries were sequenced as 87-base-pair reads. Processing in the source paper ran as follows. Across the 700 or so repertoires, a later analysis counted roughly 77 million unique TCR beta chains, 8.5 million to 12 million of which were shared by at least two donors. Raw reads were error-corrected and collapsed into unique sequences by a nearest-neighbor algorithm in which closely related sequences were merged to remove PCR and sequencing errors. V, D and J gene segments were assigned by aligning CDR3 sequences to IMGT reference sequences. For a sequence to be retained, a match of at least six nucleotides to both a V gene segment and a J gene segment was required. A rearrangement was called productive if the CDR3 had no stop codons and remained in frame with V and J, and every other rearrangement was called non-productive. Following IMGT convention, CDR3 was defined as the stretch from the second conserved V-encoded cysteine to the conserved J-encoded phenylalanine. Sequences without an unambiguous match to a single V gene segment were excluded from the earlier analysis of approximately 560 of the donors. In an earlier analysis of 587 of the donors, V segments were called functional above 56.7% productive rearrangements and were called segregating when the between-donor standard deviation exceeded 5%. To diagnose cytomegalovirus status from the catalog of TCR beta chain sequences, a statistical classification framework was built. In a later analysis, TCR nucleotide sequences were compared against IMGT/GENE-DB human TR gene sequences so that V and J genes could be assigned. The TCRdist pipeline was used in a later analysis to assign CDR3 sequences and most-parsimonious VDJ recombination scenarios. In a later analysis, each TCR beta chain was defined by its CDR3 amino acid sequence together with its V-gene family, and reads without a unique V-gene family were excluded. In a later analysis, 450 to 600 highly shared, low-generation-probability nucleotide sequences were removed to address suspected cross-contamination and a sequencing artifact. In a later analysis, a clonal expansion index for each public chain was calculated from normalized within-repertoire ranks of inferred template counts. Generation probabilities in a later analysis came from a VDJ recombination model fitted to out-of-frame rearrangements, and those results were checked against IGoR. A later analysis scored TCR-TCR, TCR-HLA and TCR-CMV co-occurrence with hypergeometric tests, applying a repertoire-size bias correction to TCR pairs. In a later analysis, false discovery rates were estimated by permuting HLA or CMV assignments 20 times. In a later analysis, co-occurring TCRs were grouped with DBSCAN, and TCRdist sequence similarity was added when clustering was performed within HLA-allele-positive subsets. Repertoires with fewer than 30,000 or more than 120,000 public chains, plus five repertoires with anomalous nucleotide sharing, were excluded from co-occurrence clustering. As stored in TCRdb, this immuneACCESS dataset retains in-frame rearrangements with V and J assigned. A fraction of the clones does not appear; measured against another copy, unresolved V genes explain less than half of the discrepancy, and the remainder lacks a known reason. Clone size and the V and J calls come from that table; the DNA yielded D and trimming. For this sample there are 75,000 to 100,000 clones; 65% to 75% appear just once. The biggest ten clones account for approximately 14% of the sample.

This chain is built from TRBV21-1 and TRBJ1-5. TRBV21-1 is classified as a pseudogene. The clonotype comes from a woman in her 70s in good health and CMV-seropositive. The source material was PBMCs. The CDR3 has the sequence CASSKARGNQPQHF. DNA sequence: TGTGCCAGCAGCAAAGCGCGGGGCAATCAGCCCCAGCATTTT.